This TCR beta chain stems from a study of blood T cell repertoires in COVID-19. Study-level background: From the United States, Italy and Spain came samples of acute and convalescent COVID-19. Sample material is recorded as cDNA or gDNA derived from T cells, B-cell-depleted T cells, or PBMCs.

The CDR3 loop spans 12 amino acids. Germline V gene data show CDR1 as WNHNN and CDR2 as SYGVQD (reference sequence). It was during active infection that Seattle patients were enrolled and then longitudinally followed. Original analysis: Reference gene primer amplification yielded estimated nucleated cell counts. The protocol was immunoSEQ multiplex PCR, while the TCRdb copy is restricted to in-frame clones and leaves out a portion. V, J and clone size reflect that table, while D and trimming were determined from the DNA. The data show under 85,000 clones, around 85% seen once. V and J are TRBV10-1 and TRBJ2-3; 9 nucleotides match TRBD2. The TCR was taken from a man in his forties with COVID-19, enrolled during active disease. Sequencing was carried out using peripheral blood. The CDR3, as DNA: TGCGACGCGGGGGGGCTCACAGATACGCAGTATTTT. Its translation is CDAGGLTDTQYF.